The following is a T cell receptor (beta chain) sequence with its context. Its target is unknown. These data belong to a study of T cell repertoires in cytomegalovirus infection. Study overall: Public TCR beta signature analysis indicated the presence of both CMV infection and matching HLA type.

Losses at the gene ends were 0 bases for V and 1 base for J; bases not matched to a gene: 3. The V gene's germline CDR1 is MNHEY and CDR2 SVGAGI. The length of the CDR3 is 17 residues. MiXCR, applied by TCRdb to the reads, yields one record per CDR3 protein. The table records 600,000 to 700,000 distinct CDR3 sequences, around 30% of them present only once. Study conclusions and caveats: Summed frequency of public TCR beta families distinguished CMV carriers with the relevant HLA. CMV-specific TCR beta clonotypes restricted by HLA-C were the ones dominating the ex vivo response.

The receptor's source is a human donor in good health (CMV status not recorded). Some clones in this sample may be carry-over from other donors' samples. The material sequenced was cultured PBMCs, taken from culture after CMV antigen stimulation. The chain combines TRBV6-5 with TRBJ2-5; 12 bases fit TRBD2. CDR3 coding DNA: TGTGCCAGCAGTTACTCCGGACTAGCGGGAATCCAAGAGACCCAGTACTTC. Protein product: CASSYSGLAGIQETQYF.